This T cell receptor (beta chain) was obtained from a study of CD8 T cells in ankylosing spondylitis. This clonotype has only a few counts. Its specificity is not known. Findings and limits, study-wide: Within ankylosing spondylitis blood, a TCR beta motif made up of eight highly homologous variants appeared to be characteristic. Matched ankylosing spondylitis synovial fluid reportedly showed significant enrichment of disease-linked clones.

V gave up 1 base and J gave up 1 base, with 18 bases separating them. Germline CDR1 reads SGHAT; CDR2 reads FQNNGV. The CDR3 spans 18 residues. TCRdb independently ran MiXCR on the 5' RACE reads; one entry per CDR3 protein. This table has about 330,000 distinct CDR3 sequences, 8% appearing once. The specimen was blood, either unsorted or a sorted T cell fraction (not recorded which). The rearrangement uses TRBV11-2 and TRBJ2-3; D is unresolved. This TCR derives from a male donor with ankylosing spondylitis. CDR3 sequence reads: CASSLGSLGWGGTDTQYF. CDR3 coding DNA: TGTGCCAGCAGCTTAGGGTCGTTGGGATGGGGTGGCACAGATACGCAGTATTTT.